This TCR beta chain comes out of a study of neoadjuvant nivolumab and ipilimumab in lung cancer. Study results and limitations: Resected tumors had greater TCR richness and clonality than uninvolved lung.

Produced via immunoSEQ multiplex PCR; TCRdb's table is partial and in-frame only. This table holds approximately 21,000 clones, about four fifths found once. This clone showed up just a few times. Antigen: not known. The sequence was collected from an adult with non-small cell lung cancer. Material: peripheral blood, obtained before neoadjuvant nivolumab, alone or with ipilimumab.

The CDR3 protein is CASSLAQVLNTEAFF. The CDR3 nucleotides are TGTGCCAGCAGCTTAGCGCAGGTACTGAACACTGAAGCTTTCTTT. The gene calls are TRBV7-9 and TRBJ1-1, with D unresolved. This CDR3 contains 15 residues. CDR1 and CDR2 from the germline V gene are SEHNR and FQNEAQ (reference sequence). The V end lost 0 bases, the J end lost 0 bases, and 8 bases lay between the germline ends.